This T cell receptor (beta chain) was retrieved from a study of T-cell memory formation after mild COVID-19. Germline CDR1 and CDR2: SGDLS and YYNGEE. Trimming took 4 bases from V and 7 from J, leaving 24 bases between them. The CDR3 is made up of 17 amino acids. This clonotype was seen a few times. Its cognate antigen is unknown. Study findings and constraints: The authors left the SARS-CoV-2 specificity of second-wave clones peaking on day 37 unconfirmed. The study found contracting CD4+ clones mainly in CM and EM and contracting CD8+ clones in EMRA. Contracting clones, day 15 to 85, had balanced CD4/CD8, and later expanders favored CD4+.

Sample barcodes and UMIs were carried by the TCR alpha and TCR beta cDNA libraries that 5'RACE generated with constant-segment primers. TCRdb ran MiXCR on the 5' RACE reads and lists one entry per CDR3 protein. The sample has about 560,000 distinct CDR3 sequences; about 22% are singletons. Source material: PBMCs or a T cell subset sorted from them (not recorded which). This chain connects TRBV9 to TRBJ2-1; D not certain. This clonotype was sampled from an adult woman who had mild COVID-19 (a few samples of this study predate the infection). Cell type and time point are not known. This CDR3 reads CASSLTTSPVGVNEQFF. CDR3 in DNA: TGTGCCAGCAGCTTAACAACGTCCCCGGTTGGGGTTAATGAGCAGTTCTTC.